The entry below gives a single TCR beta chain sequence along with its context. The sample is drawn from a study of shared clonotypes between healthy human individuals. Profiling relied on immunoSEQ multiplex PCR, and the TCRdb table lists in-frame clones only, not all of them. The sample holds over 2 million clones; about 95% are singletons and the top ten take around 0.13%. This CDR3 comprises 14 residues. V lost 2 bases to trimming and J lost 3 bases; unmatched junction nucleotides: 3. Germline CDR1 is SNHLY and CDR2 is FYNNEI. This chain joins TRBV2 and TRBJ1-1; 7 bases line up with TRBD1. The sequence came from a man aged 18 to 29 in good health. Sequencing input: naive CD4+ T cells sorted from blood. Subset in this sample: CD45RA+ positively selected. CDR3 region: CASSEQGVDTEAFF. In DNA form, the CDR3 reads TGTGCCAGCAGTGAACAGGGGGTCGACACTGAAGCTTTCTTT.